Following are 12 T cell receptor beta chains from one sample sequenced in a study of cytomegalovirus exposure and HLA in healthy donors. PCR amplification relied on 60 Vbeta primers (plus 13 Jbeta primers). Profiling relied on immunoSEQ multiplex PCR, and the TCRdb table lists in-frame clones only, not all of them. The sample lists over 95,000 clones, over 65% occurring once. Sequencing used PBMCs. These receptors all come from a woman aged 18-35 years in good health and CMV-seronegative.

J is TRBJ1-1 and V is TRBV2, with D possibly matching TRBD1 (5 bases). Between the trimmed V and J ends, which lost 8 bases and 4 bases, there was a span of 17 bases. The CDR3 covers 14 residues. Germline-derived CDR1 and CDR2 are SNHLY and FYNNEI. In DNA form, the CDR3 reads TGTGCCAGCGGATGGGGCGGAGGGGCCACTGAAGCTTTCTTT. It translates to CASGWGGGATEAFF.

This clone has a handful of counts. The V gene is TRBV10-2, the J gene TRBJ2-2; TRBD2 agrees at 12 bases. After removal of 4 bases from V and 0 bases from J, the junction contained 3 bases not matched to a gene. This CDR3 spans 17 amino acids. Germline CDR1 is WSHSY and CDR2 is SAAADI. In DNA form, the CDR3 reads TGCGCCAGCAGTGGACTAGCGGGGGCCACGAACACCGGGGAGCTGTTTTTT. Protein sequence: CASSGLAGATNTGELFF.

CDR3 sequence: CASSDPSGYYEQYF. The DNA for the CDR3 is TGCGCCAGCAGCGACCCTAGCGGTTACTACGAGCAGTACTTC. The J gene is TRBJ2-5, the V gene TRBV5-1; 7 nucleotides agree with TRBD2. With the DNA end fitting TRBJ2-7 better, the J assignment may be wrong. This CDR3 has 14 amino acids. The germline V gene has CDR1 SGHRS and CDR2 YFSETQ.

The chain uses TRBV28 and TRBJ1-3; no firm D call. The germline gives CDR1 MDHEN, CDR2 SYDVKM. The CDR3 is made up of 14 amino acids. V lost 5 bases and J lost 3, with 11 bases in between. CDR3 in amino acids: CASSPHQVGNTIYF. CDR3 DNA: TGTGCCAGCAGTCCCCACCAGGTTGGAAACACCATATATTTT.

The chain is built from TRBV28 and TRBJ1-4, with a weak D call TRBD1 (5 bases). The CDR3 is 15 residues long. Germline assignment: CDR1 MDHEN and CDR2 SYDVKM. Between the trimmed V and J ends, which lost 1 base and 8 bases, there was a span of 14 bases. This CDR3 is CASSLSGGVGEKLFF. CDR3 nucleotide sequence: TGTGCCAGCAGTTTATCCGGGGGGGTGGGAGAAAAACTGTTTTTT.

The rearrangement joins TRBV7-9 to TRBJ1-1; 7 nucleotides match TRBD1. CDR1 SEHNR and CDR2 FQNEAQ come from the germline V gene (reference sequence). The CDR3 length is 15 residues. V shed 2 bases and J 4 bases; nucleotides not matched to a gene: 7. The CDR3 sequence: CASSLSSTGFTEAFF. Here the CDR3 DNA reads TGTGCCAGCAGCTTATCCTCGACAGGGTTCACTGAAGCTTTCTTT.

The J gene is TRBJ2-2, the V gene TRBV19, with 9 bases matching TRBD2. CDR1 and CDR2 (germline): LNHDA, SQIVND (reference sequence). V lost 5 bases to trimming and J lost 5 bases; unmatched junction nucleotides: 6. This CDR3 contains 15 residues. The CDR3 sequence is CASSSLAGATGELFF. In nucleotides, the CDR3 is TGTGCCAGTAGTTCGTTAGCGGGGGCTACCGGGGAGCTGTTTTTT.

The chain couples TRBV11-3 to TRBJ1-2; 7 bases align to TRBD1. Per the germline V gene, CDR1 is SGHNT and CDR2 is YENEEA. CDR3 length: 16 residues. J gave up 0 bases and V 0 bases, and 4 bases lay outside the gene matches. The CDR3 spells CASSLERQGSNYGYTF. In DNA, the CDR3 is TGTGCCAGCAGCTTAGAGAGACAGGGTTCTAACTATGGCTACACCTTC.

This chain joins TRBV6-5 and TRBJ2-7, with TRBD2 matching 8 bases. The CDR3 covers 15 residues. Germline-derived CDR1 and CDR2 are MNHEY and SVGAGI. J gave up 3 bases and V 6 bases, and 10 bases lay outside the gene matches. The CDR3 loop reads CASSRDSGKNYEQYF. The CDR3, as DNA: TGTGCCAGCAGCCGCGATAGCGGGAAAAACTACGAGCAGTACTTC.

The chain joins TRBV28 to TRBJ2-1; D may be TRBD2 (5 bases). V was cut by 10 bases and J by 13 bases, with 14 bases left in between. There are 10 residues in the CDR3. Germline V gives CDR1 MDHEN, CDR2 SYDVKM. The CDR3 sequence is CATAASSQFF. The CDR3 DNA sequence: TGTGCCACCGCCGCTAGCAGCCAGTTCTTC. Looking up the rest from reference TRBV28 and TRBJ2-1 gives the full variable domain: DVKVTQSSRYLVKRTGEKVFLECVQDMDHENMFWYRQDPGLGLRLIYFSYDVKMKEKGDIPEGYSVSREKKERFSLILESASTNQTSMYLCATAASSQFFGPGTRLTVL.

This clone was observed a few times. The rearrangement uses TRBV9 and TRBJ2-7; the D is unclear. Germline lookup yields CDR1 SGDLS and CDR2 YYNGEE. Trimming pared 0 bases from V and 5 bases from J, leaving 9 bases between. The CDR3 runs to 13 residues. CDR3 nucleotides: TGTGCCAGCAGCGTAGGGTCTTACAACGAGCAGTACTTC. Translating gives CASSVGSYNEQYF. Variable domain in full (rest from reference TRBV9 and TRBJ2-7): DSGVTQTPKHLITATGQRVTLRCSPRSGDLSVYWYQQSLDQGLQFLIQYYNGEERAKGNILERFSAQQFPDLHSELNLSSLELGDSALYFCASSVGSYNEQYFGPGTRLTVT.

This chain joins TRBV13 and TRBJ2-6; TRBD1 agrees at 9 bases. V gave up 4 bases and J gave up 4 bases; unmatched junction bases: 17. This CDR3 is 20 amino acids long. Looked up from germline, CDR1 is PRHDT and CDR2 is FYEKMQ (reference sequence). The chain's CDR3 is CASSSLGWGQGIEGANVLTF. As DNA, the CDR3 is TGTGCCAGCAGCTCCCTAGGGTGGGGACAGGGAATAGAGGGGGCCAACGTCCTGACTTTC.